This TCR beta chain originates from a study of T cells expressing NK-cell markers. TCRdb reanalyzed the 5' RACE reads, giving one entry per CDR3 protein sequence and no DNA. The sample has 200,000 to 300,000 distinct CDR3 sequences. CDR3 length: 13 amino acids. Germline V gene sequence: CDR1 MNHEY, CDR2 SMNVEV (reference sequence). The chain uses TRBV27 and TRBJ2-7. The source material was blood T cells: a sorted CD56 or NKG2C T cell subset, CD4+ or CD8+ T cells, or bulk PBMC T cells (not recorded which). The source is a man aged 18-30 years in good health. The CDR3 sequence: CASSRLNGGEQYF.